These T cell receptor beta chains were read from a single sample in a study of CD8 T cells in Susac syndrome. TCRdb re-called the immunoSEQ multiplex PCR reads through MiXCR, storing one row per CDR3 protein. Here the sample spans hundreds of thousands of distinct CDR3 sequences, 93% being singletons. The sequenced material came from CD4+ T cells from PBMCs. These receptors came from a human donor with multiple sclerosis. The CDR3 runs from the conserved cysteine through the conserved F or W. The D gene is left open where the match is weak. Rows give clone size only sometimes, using once, few, many, or a class for an expanded clone.

D: NA
J: TRBJ1-4
V: TRBV27
size: NA
CDR3: CASSPQGLANEKLFF
DNA: TGTGCCAGCAGCCCTCAGGGCTTGGCTAATGAAAAACTGTTTTTT

D: TRBD1
J: TRBJ1-2
V: TRBV7-8
size: NA
CDR3: CASSSRWDRIGYTF
DNA: TGTGCCAGCAGCTCTAGGTGGGACAGGATAGGCTACACCTTC

D: NA
J: TRBJ1-5
V: TRBV19
size: NA
CDR3: CASSMDGRVQPQHF
DNA: TGTGCCAGTAGTATGGACGGGCGGGTCCAGCCCCAGCATTTT

D: NA
J: TRBJ2-4
V: TRBV20-1
size: NA
CDR3: CSARAAKNIQYF
DNA: TGCAGTGCTAGAGCAGCCAAAAACATTCAGTACTTC

D: NA
J: TRBJ1-2
V: TRBV20-1
size: NA
CDR3: CSARDLRYGYTF
DNA: TGCAGTGCTAGAGATCTGCGCTATGGCTACACCTTC

D: NA
J: TRBJ2-2
V: TRBV24-1
size: NA
CDR3: CATSDWKPGANTGELFF
DNA: TGTGCCACCAGTGATTGGAAACCTGGGGCGAACACCGGGGAGCTGTTTTTT

D: NA
J: TRBJ1-1
V: TRBV19
size: NA
CDR3: CASSIRNGAFF
DNA: TGTGCCAGTAGTATTCGGAACGGAGCTTTCTTT

D: NA
J: TRBJ2-5
V: TRBV6-6
size: NA
CDR3: CASSLNQGLGETQYF
DNA: TGTGCCAGCAGCCTTAACCAGGGTTTAGGAGAGACCCAGTACTTC

D: NA
J: TRBJ2-3
V: TRBV29-1
size: once
CDR3: CSVGARQGGDTQYF
DNA: TGCAGCGTTGGTGCGAGACAGGGAGGAGATACGCAGTATTTT

D: TRBD2
J: TRBJ2-1
V: TRBV3-1
size: NA
CDR3: CASSLPGLAENEQFF
DNA: TGTGCCAGCAGCCTCCCGGGACTAGCGGAAAATGAGCAGTTCTTC

D: NA
J: TRBJ2-5
V: TRBV4-1
size: NA
CDR3: CASSQVPGVETQYF
DNA: TGCGCCAGCAGCCAAGTCCCGGGAGTGGAGACCCAGTACTTC

D: TRBD1
J: TRBJ1-2
V: TRBV9
size: NA
CDR3: CASSAASDREMNGYTF
DNA: TGTGCCAGCAGCGCCGCATCAGACAGGGAGATGAATGGCTACACCTTC

D: TRBD1
J: TRBJ2-5
V: TRBV19
size: NA
CDR3: CGMPQDRGGETQYF
DNA: TGTGGCATGCCCCAGGACAGGGGCGGGGAGACCCAGTACTTC

D: NA
J: TRBJ1-4
V: TRBV5-1
size: NA
CDR3: CASSQGLLNEKLFF
DNA: TGCGCCAGCAGCCAAGGGCTTCTTAATGAAAAACTGTTTTTT

D: NA
J: TRBJ1-6
V: TRBV20-1
size: NA
CDR3: CSARGASDNSPLHF
DNA: TGCAGTGCTAGAGGAGCATCCGATAATTCACCCCTCCACTTT

D: NA
J: TRBJ2-1
V: TRBV2
size: NA
CDR3: CASLSDTYNEQFF
DNA: TGTGCCAGCCTTAGCGATACCTACAATGAGCAGTTCTTC

D: NA
J: TRBJ1-6
V: TRBV12-3/TRBV12-4
size: NA
CDR3: CASRLQGVVSPLHF
DNA: TGTGCCAGCAGACTCCAGGGCGTAGTCTCACCCCTCCACTTT

D: TRBD1
J: TRBJ1-6
V: TRBV29-1
size: once
CDR3: CSVRTGTSPLHF
DNA: TGCAGCGTTAGGACAGGCACCTCACCCCTCCACTTT

D: TRBD2
J: TRBJ2-5
V: TRBV6-2/TRBV6-3
size: NA
CDR3: CASSYSWTSGGETQYF
DNA: TGTGCCAGCAGTTACTCTTGGACTAGCGGGGGGGAGACCCAGTACTTC

D: NA
J: TRBJ1-2
V: TRBV24-1
size: NA
CDR3: CATSDARDYGYTF
DNA: TGTGCCACCAGTGACGCTCGAGACTATGGCTACACCTTC

D: TRBD1
J: TRBJ2-5
V: TRBV5-1
size: NA
CDR3: CASSGTGLYQETQYF
DNA: TGCGCCAGCAGTGGGACAGGACTTTACCAAGAGACCCAGTACTTC

D: TRBD1
J: TRBJ1-4
V: TRBV3-1
size: NA
CDR3: CASSQSRGREKLFF
DNA: TGTGCCAGCAGCCAAAGCAGGGGGCGTGAAAAACTGTTTTTT

D: NA
J: TRBJ2-3
V: TRBV2
size: NA
CDR3: CASSGPGAVTDTQYF
DNA: TGTGCCAGCAGTGGACCGGGGGCCGTCACAGATACGCAGTATTTT

D: NA
J: TRBJ2-3
V: TRBV7-9
size: NA
CDR3: CASSPTGSGTDTQYF
DNA: TGTGCCAGCAGCCCAACAGGCTCAGGCACAGATACGCAGTATTTT

D: TRBD2
J: TRBJ2-5
V: TRBV5-6
size: NA
CDR3: CASSPLAGGAETQYF
DNA: TGTGCCAGCAGCCCCTTAGCGGGTGGGGCTGAGACCCAGTACTTC

D: TRBD1
J: TRBJ2-3
V: TRBV5-1
size: NA
CDR3: CASSLLDRGGTDTQYF
DNA: TGCGCCAGCAGCTTGCTGGACAGGGGGGGCACAGATACGCAGTATTTT

D: TRBD2
J: TRBJ2-7
V: TRBV3-1
size: NA
CDR3: CASSDSGGRLYEQYF
DNA: TGTGCCAGCAGCGATAGCGGGGGGCGCTTATACGAGCAGTACTTC

D: TRBD1
J: TRBJ1-1
V: TRBV6-1
size: NA
CDR3: CASRDLGQANTEAFF
DNA: TGTGCCAGCAGGGACCTAGGACAGGCAAACACTGAAGCTTTCTTT

D: NA
J: TRBJ1-4
V: TRBV12-3/TRBV12-4
size: NA
CDR3: CASSLGTGEKLFF
DNA: TGTGCCAGCAGTTTAGGCACCGGGGAAAAACTGTTTTTT

D: TRBD2
J: TRBJ2-2
V: TRBV7-2
size: NA
CDR3: CASSSPGLAGVGTGELFF
DNA: TGTGCCAGCAGCTCCCCGGGACTAGCGGGAGTTGGCACCGGGGAGCTGTTTTTT

D: TRBD2
J: TRBJ2-2
V: TRBV28
size: NA
CDR3: CASSLGVTPWGGEPFF
DNA: TGTGCCAGCAGTTTAGGAGTGACTCCGTGGGGGGGGGAGCCGTTTTTT

D: NA
J: TRBJ1-4
V: TRBV6-6
size: NA
CDR3: CASSYSGSNEKLFF
DNA: TGTGCCAGCAGTTACTCGGGGAGTAATGAAAAACTGTTTTTT

D: NA
J: TRBJ2-3
V: TRBV5-4
size: NA
CDR3: CASSLRADGDTQYF
DNA: TGTGCCAGCAGCTTGAGAGCGGATGGGGATACGCAGTATTTT